What follows is one T cell receptor (beta chain) and its context. Its antigen is not yet known. Within one base of it there is no much larger clone, and no base qualities were kept. The data originate from a study of blood T cell repertoires in COVID-19 (TCRdb year 2020). About the investigation overall: Samples covering the acute and convalescent phases of COVID-19 were provided by collaborators in the United States, Italy and Spain. The material from the prospective study consisted of cDNA or gDNA derived from T cells, B-cell-depleted T cells, or PBMCs. The dataset comprised deeply sampled blood TCRbeta repertoires from subjects exposed to, actively infected with, or recovered from COVID-19. A freely available public database, intended as a resource for researchers studying the immune response to SARS-CoV-2, is where the repertoires were released. Samples came from the ongoing ImmuneRACE study (first 160 participants) plus 1,254 subjects from 6 global collaborators. A de-identified subject ID, COVID-19 status, age in years and sex were almost always included in the sample metadata. HLA class I and class II types, where available, came from metadata supplied by the sample provider rather than from assay-based typing.

Samples from volunteer blood donors who had recovered from COVID-19 were contributed by a second Seattle source. Collaborating institutions collected whole blood in K2EDTA tubes following their own protocols. For TCRbeta analysis, collaborators shipped samples as frozen whole blood, isolated PBMCs, or DNA extracted from either of those sample types. CDR1 is given as SGHNT and CDR2 as YENEEA, both from the germline V gene. The CDR3 measures 15 amino acids from cysteine to phenylalanine. Solely the CDR3 DNA is kept, with 45 bases framed from the first base. The junction shows trimming of 5 bases on V and 6 bases on J, and the gene matches do not reach 8 bases of it. The immunoSEQ Assay, a bias-controlled multiplex PCR, was used to amplify TCRbeta CDR3 regions from genomic DNA. The authors processed their data as follows. Within the assay, amplification of reference gene primers was used to estimate how many nucleated cells each sample contained. To quantify the absolute abundance of each unique TCRbeta CDR3 rearrangement, sequence reads were collapsed and filtered. For each sample, productive Simpson clonality was calculated by taking the square root of Simpson's diversity index across productive rearrangements. TCRdb retrieved this table from immuneACCESS and kept in-frame rearrangements only. Not all clones are present; in checked studies, unresolved V genes account for under half, and no reason is known for the remainder. From that table come the V and J calls and clone size; the DNA was used to work out D and trimming. The sample table shows 250,000 to 300,000 clones, and 89% are seen once. The leading ten clones occupy approximately 5% of the sample.

On the study overall, not on this receptor specifically: How much clinical and demographic metadata was included differed by source and by participant, and the metadata was provided uncurated.

This sequence was found in a woman aged 40 to 50 who had recovered from COVID-19. The sequence links TRBV11-3 to TRBJ2-2, and TRBD1 aligns with 8 junction nucleotides. Material for sequencing was peripheral blood. At the DNA level, the sequence is TGTGCCAGCAGCCCAGGGGGCGAGGCGCCCGGGGAGCTGTTTTTT. This translates into CASSPGGEAPGELFF.